This TCR beta chain was documented in a study of cytomegalovirus exposure and HLA in healthy donors. Study-wide findings and caveats: Apparent HLA restriction characterized most CMV-associated TCR beta chains in a later analysis.

Points on this clone: Its specificity is unknown.

PCR primers comprised 60 Vbeta and 13 Jbeta primers. TCRdb's table, derived via immunoSEQ multiplex PCR, lists solely in-frame clones and lacks some. The table records some 110,000 clones, 80% to 85% of them present only once. This CDR3 contains 14 residues. Per germline, CDR1 SGHTS and CDR2 YDEGEE. J gave up 3 bases and V 3 bases, and 3 bases lay outside the gene matches. The V and J genes are TRBV5-8 and TRBJ1-5; 7 bases line up with TRBD1. Sequencing was done on a sample of PBMCs. This receptor was obtained from a man under 40 in good health and CMV-seronegative. The chain's CDR3 is CASSYGTVNQPQHF. As DNA, the CDR3 is TGTGCCAGCAGCTATGGGACAGTCAATCAGCCCCAGCATTTT.